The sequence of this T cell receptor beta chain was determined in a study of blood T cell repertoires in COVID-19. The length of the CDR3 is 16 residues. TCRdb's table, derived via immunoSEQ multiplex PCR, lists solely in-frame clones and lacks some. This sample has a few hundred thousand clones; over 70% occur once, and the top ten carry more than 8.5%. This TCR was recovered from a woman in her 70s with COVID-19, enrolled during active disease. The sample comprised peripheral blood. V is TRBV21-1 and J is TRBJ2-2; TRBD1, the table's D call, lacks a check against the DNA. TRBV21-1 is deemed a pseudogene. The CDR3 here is CASISTGQGAFGELFF. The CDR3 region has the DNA TGTGCCAGCATCAGCACCGGACAGGGGGCTTTCGGGGAGCTGTTTTTT.